This is a list of T cell receptor beta chains from one sample in a study of cytomegalovirus exposure and HLA in healthy donors. Data came from immunoSEQ multiplex PCR; TCRdb stores just in-frame clones and leaves some out. The repertoire holds 140,000 or so clones, with around 72% as singletons. The sequenced sample consisted of PBMCs. All receptors derive from a man aged 35 to 55 in good health and CMV-seronegative. Both conserved end residues are part of each CDR3. A D gene is named only where the DNA matches it firmly. Size is stated for part of the rows, as once, few or many counts, or as a class when the clone is expanded.

V	J	D	size	DNA	CDR3
TRBV5-1	TRBJ1-1	-	few	TGCGCCAGCAGCCCGAGGTACCCCACTGAAGCTTTCTTT	CASSPRYPTEAFF
TRBV7-6	TRBJ1-2	-	-	TGTGCCAGCAGCTTAGATCCAGGGGCCCACTATGGCTACCCCTTC	CASSLDPGAHYGYPF
TRBV6-1	TRBJ1-1	-	few	TGTGCCAGCACCACCCAGGGGATGAACACTGAAGCTTTCTTT	CASTTQGMNTEAFF
TRBV5-6	TRBJ1-4	TRBD1	once	TGTGCCAGCAGCTTTGGGACAGGGGGAAGTGAAAAACTGTTTTTT	CASSFGTGGSEKLFF
TRBV2	TRBJ1-4	-	-	TGTGCCAGCAGCACAGGGCTTCTAGCAACTAATGAAAAACTGTTTTTT	CASSTGLLATNEKLFF
TRBV5-1	TRBJ2-1	-	-	TGCGCCAGCAGCTTGGGCTCAGGGGGGTTTGAGCAGTTCTTC	CASSLGSGGFEQFF
TRBV7-9	TRBJ1-1	TRBD1	-	TGTGCCAGCAGTCTGACAGGGGCGAACACTGAAGCTTTCTTT	CASSLTGANTEAFF
TRBV5-1	TRBJ1-5	-	-	TGCGCCAGCAGCTTGGAAGGAGGACCTAGCAATCAGCCCCAGCATTTT	CASSLEGGPSNQPQHF
TRBV5-1	TRBJ2-7	TRBD2	-	TGCGCCAGCGGGGCGGGACTAGCGGGAGAGTACGAGCAGTACTTC	CASGAGLAGEYEQYF
TRBV7-2	TRBJ2-7	-	-	TGTGCCAGCAGCTTAGACAGCTTGTCCGAGCAGTACTTC	CASSLDSLSEQYF
TRBV7-2	TRBJ2-3	TRBD2	-	TGTGCCAGCAGCTTTGGGAATAGCGGGAGCGGGGATACGCAGTATTTT	CASSFGNSGSGDTQYF
TRBV7-6	TRBJ1-5	-	-	TGTGCCAGCAGCTCAGATAGCAATCAGCCCCAGCATTTT	CASSSDSNQPQHF
TRBV2	TRBJ2-7	-	-	TGTGCCAGCAGTGTGGACAGTTTCTACGAGCAGTACTTC	CASSVDSFYEQYF
TRBV9	TRBJ2-1	TRBD2	once	TGTGCCAGCAGCGCTTCGGGACTACCCTACAATGAGCAGTTCTTC	CASSASGLPYNEQFF
TRBV5-1	TRBJ2-7	TRBD2	-	TGCGCCAGCAGCCTGAGGTTACGACTAGCGGGAGGGTCCTACGAGCAGTACTTC	CASSLRLRLAGGSYEQYF
TRBV15	TRBJ1-5	-	-	TGTGCCACCAGCCCCGGGACAACTCAGCCCCAGCATTTT	CATSPGTTQPQHF
TRBV5-1	TRBJ2-5	-	-	TGCGCCAGCAGCCGTGGTCCCCAGCGGGAGACCCAGTACTTC	CASSRGPQRETQYF
TRBV6-6	TRBJ2-7	-	-	TGTGCCAGCAGTTACTCGGGGCAGGTCTACGAGCAGTACTTC	CASSYSGQVYEQYF
TRBV5-1	TRBJ2-7	TRBD1	-	TGCGCCAGCAGCCCTAGACAGGGGCCTTACGAGCAGTACTTC	CASSPRQGPYEQYF
TRBV7-9	TRBJ2-5	-	-	TGTGCCAGCAGCTCGGGACAAACCCAAGAGACCCAGTACTTC	CASSSGQTQETQYF
TRBV4-2	TRBJ2-3	-	-	TGTGCCAGCTCAACTGCGGGACGGGCCGCGAGCACAGATACGCAGTATTTT	CASSTAGRAASTDTQYF
TRBV29-1	TRBJ1-2	-	few	TGCAGCGTTGAGGTCGGGGACTATGGCTACACCTTC	CSVEVGDYGYTF
TRBV18	TRBJ2-7	TRBD2	-	TGTGCCAGCTCAGATACTAGCGGGACCCTACGCGAGCAGTACTTC	CASSDTSGTLREQYF